These T cell receptor beta chains were read from a single sample in a study of regulatory T cells in long-lasting Graves disease. Each CDR3 protein is one row after TCRdb ran MiXCR on the multiplex PCR reads. The sample has 250,000 or so distinct CDR3 sequences, 20% to 25% seen once; the top ten hold approximately 13%. The specimen was peripheral blood mononuclear cells (PBMCs), collected at new diagnosis, from a patient treated with antithyroid drugs. The receptor source for this set is a female donor with Graves disease. Each CDR3 is given with its conserved first and last residue. D genes are given only for firm matches. A clone size is listed for some rows: how often the clone was seen (once, few, many), or a class if it is expanded.

j_gene: TRBJ1-1; v_gene: TRBV10-3; abundance: few; len: 14; d_gene: NA; CDR3nt: TGTGCCATCAGTGAGCCCCCGAGGTACACTGAAGCTTTCTTT; CDR3aa: CAISEPPRYTEAFF
j_gene: TRBJ2-1; v_gene: TRBV20-1; abundance: many; len: 13; d_gene: NA; CDR3nt: TGCAGTGCCGGACACGTCCTCTACAATGAGCAGTTCTTC; CDR3aa: CSAGHVLYNEQFF
j_gene: TRBJ1-2; v_gene: TRBV19; abundance: NA; len: 13; d_gene: NA; CDR3nt: TGTGCCAGTAGACCCACGCGGGACTATGGCTACACCTTC; CDR3aa: CASRPTRDYGYTF
j_gene: TRBJ1-6; v_gene: TRBV5-6; abundance: few; len: 14; d_gene: NA; CDR3nt: TGTGCCAGCAGCGGGGGGGTTTCGAATTCACCCCTCCACTTT; CDR3aa: CASSGGVSNSPLHF
j_gene: TRBJ2-3; v_gene: TRBV7-9; abundance: NA; len: 16; d_gene: NA; CDR3nt: TGTGCCAGCAGACACCCTACAGGGAGAGCCACAGATACGCAGTATTTT; CDR3aa: CASRHPTGRATDTQYF
j_gene: TRBJ2-2; v_gene: TRBV24-1; abundance: many; len: 12; d_gene: NA; CDR3nt: TGTGCCACCAGTGCGGGAGCCGGGGAGCTGTTTTTT; CDR3aa: CATSAGAGELFF
j_gene: TRBJ2-1; v_gene: TRBV3-1; abundance: few; len: 17; d_gene: TRBD1; CDR3nt: TGTGCCAGCAGCCTGCCCGGACAGGGGGCGCGCTACAATGAGCAGTTCTTC; CDR3aa: CASSLPGQGARYNEQFF
j_gene: TRBJ1-2; v_gene: TRBV30; abundance: many; len: 12; d_gene: NA; CDR3nt: TGTGCCTGGGCCCAGGGGATCAATGGCTACACCTTC; CDR3aa: CAWAQGINGYTF
j_gene: TRBJ1-5; v_gene: TRBV7-2; abundance: many; len: 15; d_gene: NA; CDR3nt: TGTGCCAGCAGCTTATTTCAGGGGCCCAATCAGCCCCAGCATTTT; CDR3aa: CASSLFQGPNQPQHF
j_gene: TRBJ2-3; v_gene: TRBV5-1; abundance: many; len: 14; d_gene: TRBD1; CDR3nt: TGCGCCAGCAGGGCAGGGGGCCGCACAGATACGCAGTATTTT; CDR3aa: CASRAGGRTDTQYF
j_gene: TRBJ2-1; v_gene: TRBV10-1; abundance: NA; len: 16; d_gene: TRBD2; CDR3nt: TGCGCCAGCAGAGTGGTGACTAGCGGGAACAACAATGAGCAGTTCTTC; CDR3aa: CASRVVTSGNNNEQFF
j_gene: TRBJ2-1; v_gene: TRBV18; abundance: many; len: 12; d_gene: NA; CDR3nt: TGTGCCAGCTCACGAGAGGGAAGAGAGCAGTTCTTC; CDR3aa: CASSREGREQFF
j_gene: TRBJ2-7; v_gene: TRBV10-3; abundance: many; len: 14; d_gene: NA; CDR3nt: TGTGCCATCAGTGAGTTACAGGGCGAGAGCGAGCAGTACTTC; CDR3aa: CAISELQGESEQYF
j_gene: TRBJ2-3; v_gene: TRBV11-3; abundance: many; len: 16; d_gene: NA; CDR3nt: TGTGCCAGCAGCTTAGAGTTAGCGGACAGCACAGATACGCAGTATTTT; CDR3aa: CASSLELADSTDTQYF
j_gene: TRBJ2-3; v_gene: TRBV12-3/TRBV12-4; abundance: few; len: 16; d_gene: NA; CDR3nt: TGTGCCAGCAGTCTACGACCCAGGGGTGGCACAGATACGCAGTATTTT; CDR3aa: CASSLRPRGGTDTQYF
j_gene: TRBJ2-2; v_gene: TRBV12-3/TRBV12-4; abundance: many; len: 16; d_gene: TRBD2; CDR3nt: TGTGCCAGCAGTTCTCGCCCTAGCGGGAACAGCGGGGAGCTGTTTTTT; CDR3aa: CASSSRPSGNSGELFF
j_gene: TRBJ2-2; v_gene: TRBV18; abundance: many; len: 15; d_gene: NA; CDR3nt: TGTGCCAGCTCACCCTCCGGAGAGGGGGCCGGGGAGCTGTTTTTT; CDR3aa: CASSPSGEGAGELFF